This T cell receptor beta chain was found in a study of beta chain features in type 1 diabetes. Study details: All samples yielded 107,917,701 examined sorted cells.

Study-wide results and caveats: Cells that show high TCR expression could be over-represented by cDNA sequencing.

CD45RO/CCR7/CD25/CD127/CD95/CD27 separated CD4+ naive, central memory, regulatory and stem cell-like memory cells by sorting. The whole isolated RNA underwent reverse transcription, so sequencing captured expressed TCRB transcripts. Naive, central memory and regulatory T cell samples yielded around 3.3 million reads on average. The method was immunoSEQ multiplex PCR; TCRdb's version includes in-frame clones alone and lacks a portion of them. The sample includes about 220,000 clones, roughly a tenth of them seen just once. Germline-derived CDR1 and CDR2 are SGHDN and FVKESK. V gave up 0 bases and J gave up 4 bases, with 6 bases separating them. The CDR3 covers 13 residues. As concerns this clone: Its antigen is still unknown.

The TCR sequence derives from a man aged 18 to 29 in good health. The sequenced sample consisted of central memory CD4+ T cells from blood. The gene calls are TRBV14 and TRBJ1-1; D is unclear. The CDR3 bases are TGTGCCAGCAGCCAAGATCGGGGCACTGAAGCTTTCTTT. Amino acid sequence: CASSQDRGTEAFF.